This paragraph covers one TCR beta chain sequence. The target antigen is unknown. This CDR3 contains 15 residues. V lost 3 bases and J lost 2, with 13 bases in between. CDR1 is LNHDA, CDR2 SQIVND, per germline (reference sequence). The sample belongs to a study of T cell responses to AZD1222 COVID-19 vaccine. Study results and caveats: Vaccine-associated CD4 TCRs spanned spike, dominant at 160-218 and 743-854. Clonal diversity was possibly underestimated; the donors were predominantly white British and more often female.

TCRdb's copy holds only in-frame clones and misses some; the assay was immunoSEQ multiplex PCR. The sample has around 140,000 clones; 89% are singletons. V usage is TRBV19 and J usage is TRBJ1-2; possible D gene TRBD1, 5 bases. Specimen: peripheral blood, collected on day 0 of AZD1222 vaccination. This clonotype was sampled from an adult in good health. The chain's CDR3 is CASSIRGISNYGYTF. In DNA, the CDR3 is TGTGCCAGTAGTATCCGGGGGATTTCGAACTATGGCTACACCTTC.